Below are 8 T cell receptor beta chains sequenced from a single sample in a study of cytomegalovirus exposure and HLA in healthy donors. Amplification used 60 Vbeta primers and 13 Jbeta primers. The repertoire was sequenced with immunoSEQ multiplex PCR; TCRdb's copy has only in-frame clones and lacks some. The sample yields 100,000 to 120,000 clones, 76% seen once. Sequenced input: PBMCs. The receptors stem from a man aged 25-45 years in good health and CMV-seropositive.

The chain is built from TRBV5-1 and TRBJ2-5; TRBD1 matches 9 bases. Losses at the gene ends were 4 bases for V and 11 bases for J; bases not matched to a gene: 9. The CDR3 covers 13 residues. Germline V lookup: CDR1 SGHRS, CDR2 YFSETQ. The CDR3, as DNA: TGCGCCAGCAGCCCGGGACAGGGATCCTCTCAGTACTTC. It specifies CASSPGQGSSQYF.

CDR3 nucleotides: TGTGCCAGCAGTTTCCCCCAGCGGGAGGGCTCCCAGCATTTT. Translating it yields CASSFPQREGSQHF. This rearrangement joins TRBV28 to TRBJ1-5; D is uncertain. CDR1 is MDHEN and CDR2 is SYDVKM in the germline V gene. V was pared by 3 bases and J by 11 bases, with 17 bases between. The CDR3 loop spans 14 amino acids.

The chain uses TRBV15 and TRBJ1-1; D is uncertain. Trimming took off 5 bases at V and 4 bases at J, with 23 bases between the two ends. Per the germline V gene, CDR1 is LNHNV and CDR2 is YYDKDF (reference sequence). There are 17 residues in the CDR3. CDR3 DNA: TGTGCCACCAGCTGGATGGGCGAACAAGTCTATAGCACTGAAGCTTTCTTT. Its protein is CATSWMGEQVYSTEAFF.

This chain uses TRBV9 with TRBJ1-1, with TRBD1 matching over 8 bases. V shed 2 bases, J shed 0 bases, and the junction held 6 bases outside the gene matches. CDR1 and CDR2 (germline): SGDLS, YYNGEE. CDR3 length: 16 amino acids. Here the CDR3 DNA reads TGTGCCAGCAGCGTCCTACAGGGGGGGATGAACACTGAAGCTTTCTTT. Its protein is CASSVLQGGMNTEAFF.

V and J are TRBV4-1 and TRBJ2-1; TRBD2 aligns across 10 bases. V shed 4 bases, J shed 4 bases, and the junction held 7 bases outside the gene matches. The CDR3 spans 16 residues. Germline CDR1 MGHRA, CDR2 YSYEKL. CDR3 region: CASSLVAGGLYNEQFF. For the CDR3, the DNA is TGCGCCAGCAGCCTAGTAGCGGGGGGCCTTTACAATGAGCAGTTCTTC.

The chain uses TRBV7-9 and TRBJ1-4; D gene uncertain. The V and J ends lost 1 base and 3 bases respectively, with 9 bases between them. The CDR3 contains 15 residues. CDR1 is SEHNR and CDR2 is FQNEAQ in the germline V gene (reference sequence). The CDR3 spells CASSLGPAANEKLFF. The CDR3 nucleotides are TGTGCCAGCAGCTTAGGCCCGGCGGCTAATGAAAAACTGTTTTTT.

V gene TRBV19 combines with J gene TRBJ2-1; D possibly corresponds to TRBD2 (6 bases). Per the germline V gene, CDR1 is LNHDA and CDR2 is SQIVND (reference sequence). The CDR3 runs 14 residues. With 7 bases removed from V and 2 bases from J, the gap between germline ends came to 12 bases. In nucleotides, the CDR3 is TGTGCCAGTACTCCACGGGGGACCTACAATGAGCAGTTCTTC. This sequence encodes CASTPRGTYNEQFF.

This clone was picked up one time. The CDR3: CASSQDVTLPGGQMNEKLFF. The CDR3 DNA reads as TGCGCCAGCAGCCAAGATGTGACTTTACCCGGGGGACAGATGAATGAAAAACTGTTTTTT. This chain links TRBV4-3 with TRBJ1-4; 7 bases line up with TRBD1. V dropped 0 bases and J dropped 5; count of bases not matched to a gene: 18. The CDR3 is 20 residues long. The germline V gene has CDR1 LGHNA and CDR2 YSLEER.